The 25 T cell receptor beta chains below were found in one sample sequenced in a study of cytomegalovirus exposure and HLA in healthy donors. A multiplex PCR was run with 60 Vbeta primers and 13 Jbeta primers. The method was immunoSEQ multiplex PCR; TCRdb's version includes in-frame clones alone and lacks a portion of them. The sample lists about 150,000 clones, roughly 85% occurring once. Source material: PBMCs. All receptors come from a male donor in good health and CMV-seronegative.

The rearrangement joins TRBV6-1 to TRBJ2-1; 8 nucleotides agree with TRBD2. CDR1 is MNHNS, CDR2 SASEGT, per germline. The CDR3 is 19 amino acids. J gave up 0 bases and V 2 bases, and 12 bases lay outside the gene matches. In DNA form, the CDR3 reads TGTGCCAGCAGTGAACTCCCAGCGGGAGCCCCCCTCTCCTACAATGAGCAGTTCTTC. Residues: CASSELPAGAPLSYNEQFF.

V gene TRBV30 combines with J gene TRBJ2-2, with TRBD2 identical over 7 bases. From germline, CDR1 is GTSNPN and CDR2 SVGIG (reference sequence). Trimming at V came to 0 bases and at J to 1 base, leaving 11 bases not matched to a gene. The CDR3 runs 18 residues. The CDR3 reads CAWSVRVVSSGNTGELFF. Here the CDR3 DNA reads TGTGCCTGGAGTGTACGAGTGGTTTCTAGCGGGAACACCGGGGAGCTGTTTTTT.

The chain recombines TRBV7-9 with TRBJ2-7; 9 nucleotides match TRBD1. CDR1 and CDR2 (germline): SEHNR, FQNEAQ (reference sequence). This CDR3 contains 13 residues. The ends lost 10 bases at V and 6 bases at J; junction bases unmatched: 10. For the CDR3, the DNA is TGTGCCACACAGATAGACAGGGGGGGCGAGCAGTACTTC. Translated: CATQIDRGGEQYF.

The V gene is TRBV19, the J gene TRBJ1-1; TRBD1 aligns across 7 bases. J gave up 1 base and V 7 bases, and 3 bases lay outside the gene matches. The length of the CDR3 is 13 residues. Per the germline V gene, CDR1 is LNHDA and CDR2 is SQIVND (reference sequence). The CDR3: CASTGTENTEAFF. The CDR3 coding sequence is TGTGCCAGTACAGGGACAGAGAACACTGAAGCTTTCTTT.

In regard to this clone: The junction does not match germline at one end; this may be a read error. This chain uses TRBV6-6 with TRBJ1-4; D is perhaps TRBD1 (5 bases). The CDR3 is 15 amino acids. CDR1 and CDR2 from the germline V gene are MNHNY and SVGAGI (reference sequence). For the CDR3, the DNA is TGTGCCAGCAGTACACCGACAGTCCCTAAGGAAAAACTGTTTTTT. Residues: CASSTPTVPKEKLFF.

The V call is TRBV7-9, the J call TRBJ2-1; the match to TRBD1 covers 11 bases. This CDR3 has 18 residues. Germline CDR1 reads SEHNR; CDR2 reads FQNEAQ (reference sequence). The junction had 11 bases not matched to a gene; V was cut back by 1 base and J by 6 bases. In nucleotides, the CDR3 is TGTGCCAGCAGCTTAGATCAGGACAGGGGGCGAACCCCCAATGAGCAGTTCTTC. Its translation is CASSLDQDRGRTPNEQFF.

The rearrangement joins TRBV7-2 to TRBJ2-3; 11 bases map to TRBD2. V gave up 2 bases and J gave up 4 bases; unmatched junction bases: 11. Germline CDR1 SGHTA, CDR2 FQGNSA. There are 18 residues in the CDR3. CDR3 residues: CASSLFFTSGSRPDTQYF. The CDR3 DNA is TGTGCCAGCAGCTTATTTTTTACTAGCGGGAGTCGACCAGATACGCAGTATTTT.

This chain connects TRBV13 to TRBJ2-5; 9 nucleotides match TRBD2. V lost 4 bases, J lost 5 bases, and 11 bases stayed unmatched. Germline assignment: CDR1 PRHDT and CDR2 FYEKMQ (reference sequence). The CDR3 loop spans 16 amino acids. The CDR3 sequence: CASSSPRASGKETQYF. The CDR3 region has the DNA TGTGCCAGCAGCTCCCCCCGGGCTAGCGGGAAGGAGACCCAGTACTTC.

The chain combines TRBV7-9 with TRBJ1-1, with D maybe TRBD1 (6 bases). The CDR3 extends over 14 amino acids. Germline-derived CDR1 and CDR2 are SEHNR and FQNEAQ (reference sequence). V was trimmed by 4 bases and J by 5 bases, leaving 14 bases between them. The DNA for the CDR3 is TGTGCCAGCAGCTCACAAAGGGGGGGGACTGAAGCTTTCTTT. Its protein product is CASSSQRGGTEAFF.

The chain couples TRBV5-1 to TRBJ2-1, with D unclear. Trimming took off 4 bases at V and 2 bases at J, with 10 bases between the two ends. The CDR3 is 14 residues long. Germline CDR1 and CDR2: SGHRS and YFSETQ. The DNA of the CDR3 is TGCGCCAGCAGCCCATCGGGTACCTACAATGAGCAGTTCTTC. It codes for CASSPSGTYNEQFF. Filled out from reference TRBV5-1 and TRBJ2-1, the complete variable domain reads KAGVTQTPRYLIKTRGQQVTLSCSPISGHRSVSWYQQTPGQGLQFLFEYFSETQRNKGNFPGRFSGRQFSNSRSEMNVSTLELGDSALYLCASSPSGTYNEQFFGPGTRLTVL.

The chain joins TRBV11-2 to TRBJ2-1, with 11 bases lining up with TRBD1. Germline V lookup: CDR1 SGHAT, CDR2 FQNNGV. CDR3 size: 14 residues. V shed 5 bases and J 6 bases; nucleotides not matched to a gene: 3. The CDR3 nucleotides are TGTGCCAGCAGCATCGGGACAGGGGGCAATGAGCAGTTCTTC. This gives the protein CASSIGTGGNEQFF.

The rearrangement links TRBV7-3 to TRBJ2-7; 9 positions agree with TRBD1. Germline V lookup: CDR1 SGHTA, CDR2 FQGTGA. V trimming: 3 bases; J trimming: 0 bases; junction bases outside the gene matches: 3. CDR3 size: 15 residues. This CDR3 is CASSFGTGSSYEQYF. The CDR3 coding sequence is TGTGCCAGCAGCTTCGGGACAGGGAGCTCCTACGAGCAGTACTTC.

The chain employs TRBV12-5 and TRBJ1-2; the match to TRBD1 covers 7 bases. The V gene end was trimmed by 0 bases and the J gene end by 6 bases; junction bases not matched to a gene: 4. CDR1 is LGHNT and CDR2 is FRNRAP in the germline V gene. The CDR3 runs to 14 residues. This CDR3 reads CASGLVGGSNGYTF. Here the CDR3 DNA reads TGTGCTAGTGGTTTGGTAGGGGGCTCCAATGGCTACACCTTC.

This chain joins TRBV6-5 and TRBJ2-5; TRBD1 agrees at 10 bases. Germline CDR1 reads MNHEY; CDR2 reads SVGAGI. This CDR3 has 15 amino acids. With 6 bases clipped from V and 2 bases from J, the junction kept 6 bases outside the gene matches. CDR3 sequence: CASRRGQGFQETQYF. In DNA, the CDR3 is TGTGCCAGCAGGCGGGGACAGGGGTTTCAAGAGACCCAGTACTTC.

The V gene is TRBV7-9, the J gene TRBJ2-2; 7 positions match TRBD1. This CDR3 region has 17 residues. The germline V gene encodes CDR1 SEHNR and CDR2 FQNEAQ (reference sequence). V trimming: 0 bases; J trimming: 4 bases; junction bases outside the gene matches: 8. CDR3 amino acids: CASSLAPRGLSTGELFF. In DNA form, the CDR3 reads TGTGCCAGCAGCTTAGCCCCTAGGGGGCTCAGCACCGGGGAGCTGTTTTTT.

Remarks on this clone: A junction boundary mismatches the germline segment, possibly from a read error. This chain connects TRBV7-9 to TRBJ2-6, with 7 bases identical to TRBD1. CDR1 SEHNR and CDR2 FQNEAQ come from the germline V gene (reference sequence). There are 16 residues in the CDR3. CDR3 region: CSSSLQTGPGANVLTF. Written as DNA, the CDR3 is TGTTCCAGCAGCTTACAGACAGGGCCAGGGGCCAACGTCCTGACTTTC.

V and J are TRBV6-5 and TRBJ1-2; the D is unclear. This CDR3 region has 16 residues. The V gene lost 2 bases and the J gene lost 2 bases, with 15 bases spanning the gap. Germline-derived CDR1 and CDR2 are MNHEY and SVGAGI. CDR3 sequence reads: CASSYTVRGVNYGYTF. As DNA, the CDR3 is TGTGCCAGCAGTTACACTGTACGAGGTGTGAACTATGGCTACACCTTC.

V and J are TRBV10-3 and TRBJ1-2, with D tentatively TRBD1 (6 bases). This CDR3 is 16 amino acids long. Germline V gene lookup returns CDR1 ENHRY and CDR2 SYGVKD. With 0 bases removed from V and 9 bases from J, the gap between germline ends came to 20 bases. In DNA form, the CDR3 reads TGTGCCATCAGTGAGTCCGGGACAAAAGGCTCCGGACGCTACACCTTC. Residues: CAISESGTKGSGRYTF.

The chain employs TRBV7-6 and TRBJ2-3; 14 positions match TRBD2. The CDR3 runs 17 residues. CDR1 and CDR2 (germline): SGHVS, FNYEAQ. Trimming took 5 bases from V and 8 from J; bases not matched to a gene: 12. The CDR3 protein is CASSPGTSGSRWGTQYF. CDR3 sequence (DNA): TGTGCCAGCAGCCCCGGGACTAGCGGGAGTAGGTGGGGTACGCAGTATTTT.

The CDR3 is CASSHGTGGTYEQYF. CDR3 DNA: TGCGCCAGCAGCCACGGGACAGGGGGGACATACGAGCAGTACTTC. V and J are TRBV4-1 and TRBJ2-7; the match to TRBD1 covers 11 bases. V shed 3 bases and J 4 bases; nucleotides not matched to a gene: 5. The germline CDR1 and CDR2 sequences are MGHRA and YSYEKL. This CDR3 region has 15 residues.

The rearrangement uses TRBV5-8 and TRBJ1-4; TRBD1 matches 7 bases. With V trimmed by 3 bases and J by 3 bases, 5 bases remained unmatched. The CDR3 is made up of 15 amino acids. CDR1 and CDR2 (germline): SGHTS, YDEGEE. CDR3 sequence (DNA): TGTGCCAGCAGCTGGATCGGGACAGCTAATGAAAAACTGTTTTTT. Its protein is CASSWIGTANEKLFF.

The chain is built from TRBV2 and TRBJ1-6; 8 bases align to TRBD1. Germline lookup yields CDR1 SNHLY and CDR2 FYNNEI. J gave up 6 bases and V 4 bases, and 5 bases lay outside the gene matches. The CDR3 runs 15 residues. The CDR3 reads CASSAGTGVNSPLHF. Here the CDR3 DNA reads TGTGCCAGCAGTGCCGGGACAGGAGTTAATTCACCCCTCCACTTT.

This chain connects TRBV7-9 to TRBJ2-7; 8 nucleotides align to TRBD1. V was clipped by 4 bases and J by 5 bases; unmatched bases: 7. CDR1 and CDR2 (germline): SEHNR, FQNEAQ (reference sequence). The CDR3 is 14 amino acids. The CDR3: CASSSTDRVDEQYF. In DNA form, the CDR3 reads TGTGCCAGCAGCTCCACGGACAGGGTCGACGAGCAGTACTTC. Variable domain in full (rest from reference TRBV7-9 and TRBJ2-7): DTGVSQNPRHKITKRGQNVTFRCDPISEHNRLYWYRQTLGQGPEFLTYFQNEAQLEKSRLLSDRFSAERPKGSFSTLEIQRTEQGDSAMYLCASSSTDRVDEQYFGPGTRLTVT.

This chain links TRBV19 with TRBJ1-5; D is unresolved. The V end lost 0 bases, the J end lost 9 bases, and 9 bases lay between the germline ends. From germline, CDR1 is LNHDA and CDR2 SQIVND (reference sequence). There are 13 residues in the CDR3. The CDR3 DNA reads as TGTGCCAGTAGTATAGAATACAAATGGCCCCAGCATTTT. Encoded protein: CASSIEYKWPQHF.

The V gene is TRBV27, the J gene TRBJ1-1; 8 bases map to TRBD1. The CDR3 covers 16 residues. Trimming cost V 6 bases and J 5 bases; bases outside gene matches: 14. Germline CDR1 is MNHEY and CDR2 is SMNVEV (reference sequence). The chain's CDR3 is CASSPRMTGVVTEAFF. DNA of the CDR3: TGTGCCAGCAGCCCGAGAATGACAGGGGTGGTTACTGAAGCTTTCTTT.